These T cell receptor beta chains were read from a single sample in a study of PD-L1 blockade in urothelial cancer. TCRdb keeps only in-frame clones here, not all; method: immunoSEQ multiplex PCR. In the table there are about 83,000 clones, about 90% of which are singletons. The sequencing here drew on PBMCs, taken around atezolizumab (anti-PD-L1) treatment. These receptors came from a woman aged 70-85 years with urothelial cancer. CDR3s include the opening cysteine and the closing phenylalanine or tryptophan. The order of the fields is clone size, V gene, D gene, J gene, CDR3 protein, CDR3 DNA. D genes are given only for firm matches. Expanded clones are given a class, and other clones once, few, many or no size at all.

clone_size: .; v_call: TRBV5-1; d_call: TRBD1; j_call: TRBJ2-7; cdr3_aa: CASSFPGQGDQYF; cdr3_nt: TGCGCCAGCAGCTTCCCGGGACAGGGGGACCAGTACTTC
clone_size: .; v_call: TRBV6-6; d_call: .; j_call: TRBJ2-7; cdr3_aa: CASSYSLHEQYF; cdr3_nt: TGTGCCAGCAGTTACTCTCTCCACGAGCAGTACTTC
clone_size: .; v_call: TRBV18; d_call: .; j_call: TRBJ1-2; cdr3_aa: CASSPSPGGAWYGYTF; cdr3_nt: TGTGCCAGCTCACCGTCCCCGGGGGGGGCATGGTATGGCTACACCTTC
clone_size: .; v_call: TRBV28; d_call: .; j_call: TRBJ2-6; cdr3_aa: CASRDGKTSGANVLTF; cdr3_nt: TGTGCCAGCAGGGACGGGAAAACCTCTGGGGCCAACGTCCTGACTTTC
clone_size: .; v_call: TRBV7-8; d_call: .; j_call: TRBJ2-6; cdr3_aa: CASSFSQGYAGANVLTF; cdr3_nt: TGTGCCAGCAGCTTCAGTCAGGGGTATGCTGGGGCCAACGTCCTGACTTTC
clone_size: .; v_call: TRBV5-4; d_call: TRBD1; j_call: TRBJ2-1; cdr3_aa: CASSLTARTGTGHNEQFF; cdr3_nt: TGTGCCAGCAGCTTGACCGCGCGTACCGGGACAGGTCACAATGAGCAGTTCTTC
clone_size: medium-sized; v_call: TRBV6-5; d_call: TRBD1; j_call: TRBJ1-2; cdr3_aa: CASTLTGTGGGYTF; cdr3_nt: TGTGCCAGCACCTTAACCGGGACAGGGGGGGGCTACACCTTC
clone_size: .; v_call: TRBV27; d_call: TRBD2; j_call: TRBJ2-2; cdr3_aa: CASSFQRGVAGANTGELFF; cdr3_nt: TGTGCCAGCAGTTTTCAGCGGGGGGTAGCGGGTGCAAACACCGGGGAGCTGTTTTTT
clone_size: .; v_call: TRBV28; d_call: .; j_call: TRBJ2-1; cdr3_aa: CASTQFEGGLKNEQFF; cdr3_nt: TGTGCCAGCACCCAATTCGAGGGAGGCCTCAAGAATGAGCAGTTCTTC
clone_size: .; v_call: TRBV7-2; d_call: .; j_call: TRBJ2-7; cdr3_aa: CATQIPGQPYEQYF; cdr3_nt: TGTGCCACCCAAATACCGGGACAACCCTACGAGCAGTACTTC
clone_size: .; v_call: TRBV11-2; d_call: TRBD2; j_call: TRBJ2-3; cdr3_aa: CASSLDGGGGTDTQYF; cdr3_nt: TGTGCCAGCAGCTTAGACGGGGGGGGAGGGACAGATACGCAGTATTTT
clone_size: once; v_call: TRBV27; d_call: .; j_call: TRBJ1-3; cdr3_aa: CASMRGSGNTIYF; cdr3_nt: TGTGCCAGCATGCGGGGATCGGGAAACACCATATATTTT
clone_size: .; v_call: TRBV9; d_call: .; j_call: TRBJ2-1; cdr3_aa: CASSVDGGGRLHSYNEQFF; cdr3_nt: TGTGCCAGCAGCGTAGACGGAGGTGGGCGGCTTCACTCCTACAATGAGCAGTTCTTC
clone_size: .; v_call: TRBV11-2; d_call: .; j_call: TRBJ2-7; cdr3_aa: CASSPGLDSYEQYF; cdr3_nt: TGTGCCAGCAGCCCCGGTCTTGACTCCTACGAGCAGTACTTC
clone_size: .; v_call: TRBV4-2; d_call: TRBD1; j_call: TRBJ1-6; cdr3_aa: CASSFGAGQGPYSPLHF; cdr3_nt: TGTGCCAGCAGCTTTGGAGCGGGACAGGGTCCCTATTCACCCCTCCACTTT
clone_size: .; v_call: TRBV18; d_call: TRBD2; j_call: TRBJ2-7; cdr3_aa: CASSPGLAGGRSYEQYF; cdr3_nt: TGTGCCAGCTCACCGGGACTAGCGGGGGGGAGGTCCTACGAGCAGTACTTC
clone_size: few; v_call: TRBV2; d_call: TRBD1; j_call: TRBJ1-2; cdr3_aa: CASSAGGGGYTF; cdr3_nt: TGTGCCAGCAGTGCAGGGGGTGGTGGCTACACCTTC
clone_size: .; v_call: TRBV5-1; d_call: TRBD2; j_call: TRBJ2-5; cdr3_aa: CASRDSLAIQGAQYF; cdr3_nt: TGCGCCAGCAGGGATTCACTAGCGATCCAAGGAGCCCAGTACTTC
clone_size: .; v_call: TRBV11-1; d_call: .; j_call: TRBJ2-7; cdr3_aa: CASSLLGGSYEQYF; cdr3_nt: TGTGCCAGCAGCTTACTAGGGGGATCCTACGAGCAGTACTTC
clone_size: .; v_call: TRBV5-4; d_call: TRBD1; j_call: TRBJ2-1; cdr3_aa: CASSYGTGGYNEQFF; cdr3_nt: TGTGCCAGCAGCTACGGGACAGGGGGTTACAATGAGCAGTTCTTC
clone_size: .; v_call: TRBV6-6; d_call: .; j_call: TRBJ1-5; cdr3_aa: CASSFDSYNQPQHF; cdr3_nt: TGTGCCAGCAGCTTCGACAGCTACAATCAGCCCCAGCATTTT
clone_size: .; v_call: TRBV4-2; d_call: TRBD2; j_call: TRBJ2-1; cdr3_aa: CASSQGLATYNEQFF; cdr3_nt: TGTGCCAGCAGCCAGGGACTAGCGACATACAATGAGCAGTTCTTC
clone_size: .; v_call: TRBV7-2; d_call: TRBD2; j_call: TRBJ2-1; cdr3_aa: CASSSASGGTQNEQFF; cdr3_nt: TGTGCCAGCAGCTCGGCTAGCGGGGGGACTCAAAATGAGCAGTTCTTC
clone_size: .; v_call: TRBV4-1; d_call: TRBD1; j_call: TRBJ1-2; cdr3_aa: CASSLTLVDRQGGVGGYTF; cdr3_nt: TGCGCCAGCAGCCTCACCCTAGTCGATCGACAGGGCGGCGTTGGGGGCTACACCTTC
clone_size: .; v_call: TRBV2; d_call: TRBD1; j_call: TRBJ2-5; cdr3_aa: CASWTGVLETQYF; cdr3_nt: TGTGCCAGCTGGACAGGGGTGTTGGAGACCCAGTACTTC
clone_size: .; v_call: TRBV11-2; d_call: .; j_call: TRBJ2-1; cdr3_aa: CASSLSSYNEQFF; cdr3_nt: TGTGCCAGCAGCTTGAGCTCCTACAATGAGCAGTTCTTC
clone_size: .; v_call: TRBV4-1; d_call: .; j_call: TRBJ2-7; cdr3_aa: CASSQARADSYEQYF; cdr3_nt: TGCGCCAGCAGCCAAGCGAGGGCAGACTCCTACGAGCAGTACTTC
clone_size: .; v_call: TRBV5-5; d_call: TRBD1; j_call: TRBJ2-7; cdr3_aa: CASSVDPGQGFIEQYF; cdr3_nt: TGTGCCAGCAGCGTGGACCCGGGACAGGGTTTTATCGAGCAGTACTTC
clone_size: once; v_call: TRBV5-1; d_call: .; j_call: TRBJ2-3; cdr3_aa: CASSLTRGGGTDTQYF; cdr3_nt: TGCGCCAGCAGCTTGACAAGGGGTGGGGGCACAGATACGCAGTATTTT
clone_size: .; v_call: TRBV7-9; d_call: TRBD2; j_call: TRBJ2-3; cdr3_aa: CASSPQASGFTDTQYF; cdr3_nt: TGTGCCAGCAGCCCACAAGCTAGCGGCTTTACAGATACGCAGTATTTT
clone_size: many; v_call: TRBV29-1; d_call: TRBD1; j_call: TRBJ1-2; cdr3_aa: CSVGQGADYTF; cdr3_nt: TGCAGCGTTGGACAGGGGGCTGACTACACCTTC